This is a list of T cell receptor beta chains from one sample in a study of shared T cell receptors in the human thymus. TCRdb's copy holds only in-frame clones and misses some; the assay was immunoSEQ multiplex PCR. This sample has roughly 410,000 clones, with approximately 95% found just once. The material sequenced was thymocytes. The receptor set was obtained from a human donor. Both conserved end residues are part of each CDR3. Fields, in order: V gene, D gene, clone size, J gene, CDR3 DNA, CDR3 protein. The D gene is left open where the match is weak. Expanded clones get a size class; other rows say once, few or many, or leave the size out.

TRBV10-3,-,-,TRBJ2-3,TGTGCCATCAGTGCCTGCCTCCCCCCAGATACGCAGTATTTT,CAISACLPPDTQYF
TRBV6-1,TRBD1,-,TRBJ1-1,TGTGCCAGCAGTGCCGACGGACAGGGACCAATTAGAGCTTTCTTT,CASSADGQGPIRAFF
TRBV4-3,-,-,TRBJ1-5,TGCGCCAGCAGCCTAAAAGCATTTCAGGAGGGGGACAATCAGCCCCAGCATTTT,CASSLKAFQEGDNQPQHF
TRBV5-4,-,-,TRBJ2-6,TGTGCCAGCACCCTTGGGGGCTCGAAGCTAGAGGCCAACGTCCTGACTTTC,CASTLGGSKLEANVLTF
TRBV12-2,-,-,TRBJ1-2,TGTGCAAGTCGCCTCGATGGCTACACCTTC,CASRLDGYTF
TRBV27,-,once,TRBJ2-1,TGTGCCAGCAGTTCAGACCCCGGCAGGTTCCCCGACAATGAGCAGTTCTTC,CASSSDPGRFPDNEQFF
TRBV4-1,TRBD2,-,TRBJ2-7,TGCGCCAGCAGCCAGAACAACCGACTAGCGGCGACCTACGAGCAGTACTTC,CASSQNNRLAATYEQYF
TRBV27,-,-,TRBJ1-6,TGTGCCAGCAGTCCCGACGGGGCGGTAAGGGATAATTCACCCCTCCACTTT,CASSPDGAVRDNSPLHF
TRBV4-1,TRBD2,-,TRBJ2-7,TGCGCCAGCAGCCAGGCAACTAGCGGGAGGAGCTACGAGCAGTACTTC,CASSQATSGRSYEQYF
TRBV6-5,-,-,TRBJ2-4,TGTGCCAGCAGCCTCAAAGGGTCGGGAAACATTCAGTACTTC,CASSLKGSGNIQYF
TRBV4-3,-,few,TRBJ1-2,TGCGCCAGCAGCCCGGGGGAAGGACGGGGCTACACCTTC,CASSPGEGRGYTF
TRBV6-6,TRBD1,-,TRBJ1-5,TGTGCCAGCAGTCCACGACAGGGTAAATGGAATCAGCCCCAGCATTTT,CASSPRQGKWNQPQHF
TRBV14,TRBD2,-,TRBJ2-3,TGTGCCAGCAGCTTAGCGGGAGGGTCGGCAGATACGCAGTATTTT,CASSLAGGSADTQYF
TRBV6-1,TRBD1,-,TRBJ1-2,TGTGCCAGCAGGGATACGGGACAGGGGTGCTATGGCTACACCTTC,CASRDTGQGCYGYTF
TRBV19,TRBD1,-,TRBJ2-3,TGTGCCAGTAGTATAGGGACAGGGGGACCTACAGATACGCAGTATTTT,CASSIGTGGPTDTQYF
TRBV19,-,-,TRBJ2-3,TGTGCCACCCGAACAGGGACTACCGACACAGATACGCAGTATTTT,CATRTGTTDTDTQYF
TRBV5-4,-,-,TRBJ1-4,TGTGCCAGCAGCTTGGGGAGGATGGGGGAAAAACTGTTTTTT,CASSLGRMGEKLFF
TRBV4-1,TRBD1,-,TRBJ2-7,TGCGCCAGGAGAAGGGACAGACCCTACGAGCAGTACTTC,CARRRDRPYEQYF
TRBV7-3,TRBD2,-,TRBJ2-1,TGTGCCAGCAGCCCAGGACTAGCGGGAGGGCCAAGTATCAATGAGCAGTTCTTC,CASSPGLAGGPSINEQFF
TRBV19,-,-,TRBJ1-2,TGTGCCAGTAATAACCGGGACGTTTCGGATGGCTACACCTTC,CASNNRDVSDGYTF
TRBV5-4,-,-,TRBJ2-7,TGTGCCAGCAGCTTGGTACAGGGTGCCTACGAGCAGTACTTC,CASSLVQGAYEQYF
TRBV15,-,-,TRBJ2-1,TGTGCCACCAGCAGAGACTCATACAATGAGCAGTTCTTC,CATSRDSYNEQFF
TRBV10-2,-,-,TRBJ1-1,TGCGCCAGCAGGGATTGGGGACAAAACACTGAAGCTTTCTTT,CASRDWGQNTEAFF
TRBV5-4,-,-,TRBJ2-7,TGTGCCAGCAGCTTTGAGGGACCCCGCTACGAGCAGTACTTC,CASSFEGPRYEQYF
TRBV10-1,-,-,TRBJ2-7,TGCGCCAGCAGTGTGCCCGGAAGGGACGAGCAGTACTTC,CASSVPGRDEQYF
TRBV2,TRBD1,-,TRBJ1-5,TGTGCCAGCAGTGGGGAGGGGACAGGCAATCAGCCCCAGCATTTT,CASSGEGTGNQPQHF
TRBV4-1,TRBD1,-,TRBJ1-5,TGCGCCAGCAGCCCTGTTGGGACAGGGAAGAATCAGCCCCAGCATTTT,CASSPVGTGKNQPQHF
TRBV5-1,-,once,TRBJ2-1,TGCGCCAGCAGCTTGGCGGGGGAAGACTTAGATGAGCAGTTCTTC,CASSLAGEDLDEQFF
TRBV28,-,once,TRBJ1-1,TGTGCCAGTAAAGCCCCATCTGGGACTTTCTTT,CASKAPSGTFF
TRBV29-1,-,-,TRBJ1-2,TGCAGCGTTGAGTGCGGGATCTATGGCTACACCTTC,CSVECGIYGYTF
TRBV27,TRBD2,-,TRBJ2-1,TGTGCCGCCGGGAGGGCCCGTGAGCAGTTCTTC,CAAGRAREQFF
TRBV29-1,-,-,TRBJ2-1,TGCAGCGTTGGAGCGGACAATGAGCAGTTCTTC,CSVGADNEQFF
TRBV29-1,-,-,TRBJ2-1,TGCAGCGTTGAAGATGACGGGGCTATCTCGGGAAATGAGCAGTTCTTC,CSVEDDGAISGNEQFF
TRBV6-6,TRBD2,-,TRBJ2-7,TGTGCCAGCAGCACCAGGGGAGCGGGACTAGACTACGAGCAGTACTTC,CASSTRGAGLDYEQYF
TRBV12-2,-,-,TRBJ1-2,TGTGCAAGTCGCCTGCGTCCGGGTTATGGGGATGGCTACACCTTC,CASRLRPGYGDGYTF
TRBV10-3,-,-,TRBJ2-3,TGTGCCATCAGTGCCTTGATTCTAGTCCCTGGCACAGATACGCAGTATTTT,CAISALILVPGTDTQYF
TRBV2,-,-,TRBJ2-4,TGTGCCATAGGACAGAGAAGGCCCAAAAACATTCAGTACTTC,CAIGQRRPKNIQYF
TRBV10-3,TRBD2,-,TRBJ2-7,TGTGCCATCGGGGGGACTAGCGGTCTGAGGAGCTACGAGCAGTACTTC,CAIGGTSGLRSYEQYF
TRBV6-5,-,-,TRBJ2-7,TGTGCCAGCAGTTACTCTGAGAGGGCTTACGAGCAGTACTTC,CASSYSERAYEQYF
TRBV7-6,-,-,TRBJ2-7,TGTGCCAGCAGCTTAGCGTCCCCGGGACCCCCTATCGAGCAGTACTTC,CASSLASPGPPIEQYF
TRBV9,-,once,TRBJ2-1,TGTGCCAGCAGCGTAGACGGAACCCGCGGCAATGAGCAGTTCTTC,CASSVDGTRGNEQFF
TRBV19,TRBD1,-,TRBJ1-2,TGTGCCAGTAGTATAGATCCGCACAGGGGTTCCTACTATGGCTACACCTTC,CASSIDPHRGSYYGYTF
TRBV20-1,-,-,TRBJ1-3,TGCAGTGCCCGCCCCCATAACACCATATATTTT,CSARPHNTIYF
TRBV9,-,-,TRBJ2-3,TGTGCCAGCAGCGTAGACGGCACAGATACGCAGTATTTT,CASSVDGTDTQYF
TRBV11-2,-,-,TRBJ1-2,TGTGCCAGCAGCTTAGATCTTTCGCGGCACCACCGGGCCTATGTAAAAGATAACACCTTC,CASSLDLSRHHRAYVKDNTF